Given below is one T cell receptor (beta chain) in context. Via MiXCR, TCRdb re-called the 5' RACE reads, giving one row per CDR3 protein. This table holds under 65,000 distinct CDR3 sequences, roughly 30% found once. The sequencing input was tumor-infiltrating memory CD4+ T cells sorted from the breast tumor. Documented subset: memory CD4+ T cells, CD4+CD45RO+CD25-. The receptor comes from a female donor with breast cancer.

Here the CDR3 reads CASSDSRYGYTF. CDR3 nucleotide sequence: TGTGCCAGCAGTGACAGCCGCTATGGCTACACCTTC. The chain combines TRBV25-1 with TRBJ1-2, with unresolved D. The CDR3 spans 12 residues. V was shortened by 3 bases and J by 4 bases, with 6 bases between the two germline ends. Germline values: CDR1 MGHDK, CDR2 SYGVNS.